The 29 T cell receptor beta chains below all came from one sample that was sequenced in a study of blood T cell repertoires in COVID-19. Using immunoSEQ multiplex PCR, the repertoire was profiled, and TCRdb retains in-frame clones only, with some absent. The table shows fewer than 600,000 clones, with roughly nine tenths occurring only once. Input material: peripheral blood. The receptor set was obtained from a man between 18 and 35 years old with COVID-19, enrolled during active disease.

The chain is built from TRBV7-8 and TRBJ2-1; 8 positions match TRBD2. In germline, CDR1 is SGHVS, CDR2 FQNEAQ. Trimming took 3 bases from V and 6 from J; bases not matched to a gene: 4. CDR3 length: 14 amino acids. CDR3 residues: CASSFGTRVNEQFF. The CDR3 DNA is TGTGCCAGCAGCTTTGGGACTAGGGTCAATGAGCAGTTCTTC.

This clone appeared once. The chain uses TRBV6-5 and TRBJ1-1; D gene unclear. The CDR3 extends over 13 amino acids. V was clipped by 0 bases and J by 8 bases, with 10 bases between them. Germline CDR1 reads MNHEY; CDR2 reads SVGAGI. The CDR3 region is CASSYSRVDEAFF. Here the CDR3 DNA reads TGTGCCAGCAGTTACTCGAGGGTCGACGAAGCTTTCTTT.

Worth noting for this clone: The junction and the germline gene differ at one end; a read error may be behind it. This rearrangement joins TRBV5-1 to TRBJ2-7; the match to TRBD2 covers 8 bases. This CDR3 contains 15 residues. Germline CDR1 is SGHRS and CDR2 is YFSETQ. CDR3 in amino acids: CASSPRGGLTYEQHF. CDR3 DNA: TGCGCCAGCAGCCCACGGGGGGGACTTACCTACGAGCAGCACTTC.

The chain joins TRBV4-2 to TRBJ2-1; 16 bases are shared with TRBD2. Trimming cost V 2 bases and J 2 bases; bases outside gene matches: 6. Germline-derived CDR1 and CDR2 are LGHNA and YNFKEQ. The CDR3 consists of 19 residues. The CDR3 region has the DNA TGTGCCAGCAGCCAATCCGGGACTAGCGGGGGGGGGACCTACAATGAGCAGTTCTTC. Protein: CASSQSGTSGGGTYNEQFF.

This clone was seen a handful of times. The chain combines TRBV19 with TRBJ1-2; no clear D gene. Trimming took off 4 bases at V and 4 bases at J, with 10 bases between the two ends. Per germline, CDR1 LNHDA and CDR2 SQIVND (reference sequence). This CDR3 has 13 amino acids. The CDR3 DNA is TGTGCCAGTAGTAGCGTCAACCTCTATGGCTACACCTTC. It is translated as CASSSVNLYGYTF.

The chain joins TRBV27 to TRBJ2-7, with D uncertain. From germline, CDR1 is MNHEY and CDR2 SMNVEV (reference sequence). CDR3 length equals 15 residues. Trimming shortened V by 5 bases and J by 0 bases, and 14 bases separated the two germline ends. The CDR3 DNA reads TGTGCCAGCAGTCTTAACCCTCACAGCTCCTACGAGCAGTACTTC. Protein sequence: CASSLNPHSSYEQYF.

This clone was seen only once. The chain carries TRBV2 and TRBJ1-2; 7 bases line up with TRBD1. Germline V gives CDR1 SNHLY, CDR2 FYNNEI. CDR3 size: 15 residues. Unmatched junction bases numbered 11, after V lost 6 bases and J lost 4 bases. As DNA, the CDR3 is TGTGCCAGCAGCGACGACAGGGTTGTGACCTATGGCTACACCTTC. It translates to CASSDDRVVTYGYTF.

This chain joins TRBV24-1 and TRBJ2-7; possibly TRBD1 for D (6 bases). There are 15 residues in the CDR3. V was clipped by 4 bases and J by 6 bases, with 18 bases between them. Germline V gene sequence: CDR1 KGHDR, CDR2 SFDVKD. CDR3 coding DNA: TGTGCCACCAGTGAGTCCTCCGGGACATCTGGCGAGCAGTACTTC. This gives the protein CATSESSGTSGEQYF.

CDR3 sequence: CATSRDPMTGVNTEAFF. DNA of the CDR3: TGTGCCACCAGCAGAGATCCGATGACAGGGGTGAACACTGAAGCTTTCTTT. This sequence joins TRBV15 and TRBJ1-1; 8 bases agree with TRBD1. In germline, CDR1 is LNHNV, CDR2 YYDKDF (reference sequence). There are 17 residues in the CDR3. V was clipped by 0 bases and J by 0 bases; unmatched bases: 6.

The genes are TRBV11-3 and TRBJ1-3; TRBD1 agrees at 9 bases. Unmatched junction bases numbered 6, after V lost 5 bases and J lost 4 bases. Germline CDR1 SGHNT, CDR2 YENEEA. The CDR3 runs to 15 residues. For the CDR3, the DNA is TGTGCCAGCAGCGTCGGACAGGGGCGAGGAAACACCATATATTTT. Translation: CASSVGQGRGNTIYF.

This chain links TRBV6-6 with TRBJ1-6; the D gene is possibly TRBD1 (5 bases). Germline V gene lookup returns CDR1 MNHNY and CDR2 SVGAGI (reference sequence). The CDR3 consists of 12 residues. V dropped 2 bases and J dropped 13 bases, with 9 bases sitting between them. The CDR3 is CASSYRQSPLHF. CDR3 bases: TGTGCCAGCAGTTACAGACAGTCGCCCCTCCACTTT.

The chain has TRBV14 and TRBJ2-1, with D tentatively TRBD2 (6 bases). There are 17 residues in the CDR3. The germline CDR1 and CDR2 sequences are SGHDN and FVKESK. Trimming pared 5 bases from V and 1 base from J, leaving 18 bases between. Here the CDR3 DNA reads TGTGCCAGCAGCGATGGGACTCTTTGGGCTTCCTACAATGAGCAGTTCTTC. Protein product: CASSDGTLWASYNEQFF.

The chain is built from TRBV27 and TRBJ2-7; 11 positions match TRBD2. The V segment lost 5 bases and the J segment 1 base; nucleotides outside the gene matches: 4. The length of the CDR3 is 15 residues. Germline V gene sequence: CDR1 MNHEY, CDR2 SMNVEV (reference sequence). CDR3 DNA sequence: TGTGCCAGCAGTATAGCGGGAGGGCGGTCCTACGAGCAGTACTTC. This sequence encodes CASSIAGGRSYEQYF.

The rearrangement uses TRBV6-2 or TRBV6-3 and TRBJ2-3, with no clear D. The CDR3 length is 14 residues. The germline gives CDR1 MNHEY, CDR2 SVGEGT. The V and J ends lost 2 bases and 7 bases respectively, with 13 bases between them. CDR3 bases: TGTGCCAGCAGTTACGACAATAGTGAAAATACGCAGTATTTT. Amino acid sequence: CASSYDNSENTQYF.

The chain combines TRBV5-1 with TRBJ2-3, with TRBD2 matching over 13 bases. V dropped 3 bases and J dropped 4; count of bases not matched to a gene: 5. The CDR3 has 16 residues. In germline, CDR1 is SGHRS, CDR2 YFSETQ. The CDR3 is CASSSLAGGPSDTQYF. CDR3 sequence (DNA): TGCGCCAGCAGCTCACTAGCGGGGGGGCCTTCAGATACGCAGTATTTT. The full variable domain, with the rest looked up from reference TRBV5-1 and TRBJ2-3, is KAGVTQTPRYLIKTRGQQVTLSCSPISGHRSVSWYQQTPGQGLQFLFEYFSETQRNKGNFPGRFSGRQFSNSRSEMNVSTLELGDSALYLCASSSLAGGPSDTQYFGPGTRLTVL.

V usage is TRBV4-1 and J usage is TRBJ2-7; 11 nucleotides match TRBD2. Germline CDR1 reads MGHRA; CDR2 reads YSYEKL. This CDR3 has 17 amino acids. After removal of 0 bases from V and 4 bases from J, the junction contained 8 bases not matched to a gene. The CDR3 DNA sequence: TGCGCCAGCAGCCAAGATCGAGGTAGCGGGGGGGTATACGAGCAGTACTTC. Residues: CASSQDRGSGGVYEQYF.

This clone was observed once. V usage is TRBV5-6 and J usage is TRBJ2-1; D ambiguous. V was trimmed by 1 base and J by 4 bases, leaving 6 bases between them. CDR1 and CDR2 (germline): SGHDT, YYEEEE. CDR3 size: 13 residues. CDR3 in amino acids: CASSLLQYNEQFF. The CDR3 coding sequence is TGTGCCAGCAGCTTGTTACAGTACAATGAGCAGTTCTTC.

This clone has only one observation. V and J are TRBV7-9 and TRBJ1-1; a weak D match, TRBD1 (6 bases). CDR1 and CDR2 (germline): SEHNR, FQNEAQ (reference sequence). There are 15 residues in the CDR3. V was shortened by 5 bases and J by 5 bases, with 18 bases between the two germline ends. CDR3 sequence reads: CASSPLSTGGTEAFF. The CDR3 DNA is TGTGCCAGCAGCCCCTTGTCGACAGGTGGGACTGAAGCTTTCTTT.

The V call is TRBV12-2, the J call TRBJ2-6; TRBD1 is the table's D call and was not checked against the DNA. TRBV12-2 is a known pseudogene. The CDR3 is 18 amino acids. The CDR3 sequence is CASRARDTSLSGANVLTF. The CDR3 nucleotides read TGTGCAAGTCGCGCCAGGGACACCTCACTCTCTGGGGCCAACGTCCTGACTTTC.

The chain links TRBV5-1 to TRBJ2-1; D might be TRBD2 (5 bases). The germline CDR1 and CDR2 sequences are SGHRS and YFSETQ. Deletions cut 1 base from V and 4 bases from J, with 12 bases between. There are 15 residues in the CDR3. The DNA of the CDR3 is TGCGCCAGCAGCTTGTATAGCGACCCATACAATGAGCAGTTCTTC. Amino acid sequence: CASSLYSDPYNEQFF.

This sequence joins TRBV13 and TRBJ2-1; TRBD1 might be the D (6 bases). Germline V CDR1 and CDR2: PRHDT, FYEKMQ (reference sequence). V was clipped by 5 bases and J by 1 base, with 18 bases between them. CDR3 length: 17 residues. The CDR3 loop is CASSKQGSLLSYNEQFF. CDR3 bases: TGTGCCAGCAGCAAGCAGGGGTCACTTCTTTCCTACAATGAGCAGTTCTTC.

V is TRBV6-6 and J is TRBJ1-2; D might be TRBD1 (5 bases). The CDR3 runs to 18 residues. V lost 5 bases and J lost 8, with 30 bases in between. The germline V gene encodes CDR1 MNHNY and CDR2 SVGAGI (reference sequence). CDR3 in amino acids: CASSPQSPLGGTGNGYTF. The CDR3 coding sequence is TGTGCCAGCAGTCCGCAAAGTCCCCTTGGAGGGACGGGGAACGGCTACACCTTC.

The chain uses TRBV7-9 and TRBJ2-7; 7 bases are a match to TRBD1. The CDR3 covers 14 residues. Germline trimming cut 2 bases from V and 2 bases from J; bases unmatched to any gene: 3. CDR1 SEHNR and CDR2 FQNEAQ come from the germline V gene (reference sequence). Here the CDR3 DNA reads TGTGCCAGCAGCTTACCGGGACAGACCTACGAGCAGTACTTC. As protein: CASSLPGQTYEQYF. Full variable domain (outside the CDR3, taken from reference TRBV7-9 and TRBJ2-7): DTGVSQNPRHKITKRGQNVTFRCDPISEHNRLYWYRQTLGQGPEFLTYFQNEAQLEKSRLLSDRFSAERPKGSFSTLEIQRTEQGDSAMYLCASSLPGQTYEQYFGPGTRLTVT.

The sample holds one count of this clone. This chain connects TRBV30 to TRBJ2-7; possible D gene TRBD2, 6 bases. Germline V gives CDR1 GTSNPN, CDR2 SVGIG (reference sequence). Trimming removed 4 bases at V and 6 bases at J, with 19 bases between. The CDR3 totals 14 residues. CDR3 nucleotides: TGTGCCTGGACGGGCGGGACTGTACCCTCCGAGCAGTACTTC. Residues: CAWTGGTVPSEQYF.

The chain recombines TRBV27 with TRBJ2-1; 8 bases line up with TRBD1. This CDR3 is built from 17 residues. Trimming at V came to 0 bases and at J to 9 bases, leaving 13 bases not matched to a gene. Germline values: CDR1 MNHEY, CDR2 SMNVEV (reference sequence). The CDR3: CASSLSWTGSKGGEQFF. CDR3 coding DNA: TGTGCCAGCAGTTTATCGTGGACAGGGTCAAAAGGAGGTGAGCAGTTCTTC.

V gene TRBV2 combines with J gene TRBJ2-5, with 7 bases aligning to TRBD2. Unmatched junction bases numbered 4, after V lost 5 bases and J lost 1 base. The CDR3 sequence is 14 residues long. Germline V CDR1 and CDR2: SNHLY, FYNNEI. The CDR3 loop reads CASSIASGQETQYF. As DNA, the CDR3 is TGTGCCAGCAGTATCGCTAGCGGCCAAGAGACCCAGTACTTC.

The chain links TRBV5-5 to TRBJ2-3, with D perhaps TRBD1 (6 bases). CDR3 length: 15 amino acids. V was trimmed by 2 bases and J by 0 bases, leaving 10 bases between them. CDR1 SGHKS and CDR2 YYEKEE come from the germline V gene (reference sequence). The CDR3 loop reads CASSLSGVSTDTQYF. As DNA, the CDR3 is TGTGCCAGCAGCTTATCAGGGGTCAGCACAGATACGCAGTATTTT.

The V call is TRBV10-3, the J call TRBJ2-5; the D gene is possibly TRBD1 (5 bases). The CDR3 has 14 residues. Germline-derived CDR1 and CDR2 are ENHRY and SYGVKD. Trimming took off 0 bases at V and 5 bases at J, with 10 bases between the two ends. CDR3 in DNA: TGTGCCATCAGTGAGTCCTGGGGCGAGGAGACCCAGTACTTC. As protein: CAISESWGEETQYF.

V and J are TRBV5-4 and TRBJ2-3, with TRBD2 identical over 12 bases. The germline V gene has CDR1 SGHNT and CDR2 YYREEE (reference sequence). J gave up 0 bases and V 0 bases, and 11 bases lay outside the gene matches. The CDR3 sequence is 20 residues long. In DNA form, the CDR3 reads TGTGCCAGCAGCTTGGATCCTAGCGGGAGGGTTGCCACTAGCACAGATACGCAGTATTTT. Encoded protein: CASSLDPSGRVATSTDTQYF.